This passage covers 6 T cell receptor beta chains from one sample sequenced in a study of cytomegalovirus exposure and HLA in healthy donors (dated by TCRdb to about 2017). The library was prepared using the immunoSEQ multiplex PCR assay. A mixture of 60 forward primers for TCR Vbeta segments and 13 reverse primers for TCR Jbeta segments was used in the multiplex PCR. Held by TCRdb, this immuneACCESS table contains in-frame sequences only and omits some clones. Under half of the omission traces to an unresolved V gene where checked; the cause of the rest is unknown. The sample table lists fewer than 200,000 clones, about 90% of them with a count of one. The top ten clonotypes cover 0.2% to 0.3% of the sample. Material: PBMCs. The receptors shown here come from a girl under three years old in good health and CMV-seronegative.

The chain has TRBV7-2 and TRBJ2-7; a weak D match, TRBD1 (6 bases). Germline-derived CDR1 and CDR2 are SGHTA and FQGNSA. The V end lost 1 base, the J end lost 3 bases, and 10 bases lay between the germline ends. The CDR3 extends over 14 amino acids. CDR3 sequence: CASSLGPGVYEQYF. The CDR3 bases are TGTGCCAGCAGCTTAGGTCCAGGGGTCTACGAGCAGTACTTC. The variable domain in full, with the rest retrieved from reference TRBV7-2 and TRBJ2-7, is GAGVSQSPSNKVTEKGKDVELRCDPISGHTALYWYRQSLGQGLEFLIYFQGNSAPDKSGLPSDRFSAERTGGSVSTLTIQRTQQEDSAVYLCASSLGPGVYEQYFGPGTRLTVT.

This chain links TRBV10-3 with TRBJ2-7; 7 positions agree with TRBD1. In germline, CDR1 is ENHRY, CDR2 SYGVKD. V shed 2 bases and J 3 bases; nucleotides not matched to a gene: 10. This CDR3 is built from 16 residues. CDR3 sequence: CAISEAETGRNYEQYF. The DNA for the CDR3 is TGTGCCATCAGTGAGGCGGAGACAGGGCGTAACTACGAGCAGTACTTC.

CDR3 in amino acids: CASNLAGGLEGELFF. The CDR3 DNA follows: TGTGCCAGCAACTTAGCGGGGGGGCTGGAAGGGGAGCTGTTTTTT. The chain uses TRBV25-1 and TRBJ2-2; TRBD2 matches 11 bases. V gave up 7 bases and J gave up 8 bases; unmatched junction bases: 9. The CDR3 length is 15 residues. Germline CDR1 and CDR2: MGHDK and SYGVNS.

V gene TRBV2 combines with J gene TRBJ2-3, with 7 bases lining up with TRBD1. The V gene end was trimmed by 6 bases and the J gene end by 9 bases; junction bases not matched to a gene: 6. This CDR3 has 12 amino acids. Germline-derived CDR1 and CDR2 are SNHLY and FYNNEI. The DNA of the CDR3 is TGTGCCAGCAGCCCGGAAGGGGGCACGCAGTATTTT. It yields the protein CASSPEGGTQYF.

The chain has TRBV6-5 and TRBJ2-5; tentative D call: TRBD2 (7 bases). The germline gives CDR1 MNHEY, CDR2 SVGAGI. The V end lost 0 bases, the J end lost 2 bases, and 13 bases lay between the germline ends. This CDR3 has 16 amino acids. The CDR3 DNA follows: TGTGCCAGCAGTTACTCTGTGCGGGGGCCACAAGAGACCCAGTACTTC. It translates to CASSYSVRGPQETQYF.

The gene calls are TRBV7-9 and TRBJ2-4; TRBD2 matches 8 bases. Germline CDR1 is SEHNR and CDR2 is FQNEAQ (reference sequence). The CDR3 runs 15 residues. V was clipped by 4 bases and J by 4 bases; unmatched bases: 6. The DNA for the CDR3 is TGTGCCAGCAGCTCAATCCGACTAGCGAAAAACATTCAGTACTTC. This codes for CASSSIRLAKNIQYF.